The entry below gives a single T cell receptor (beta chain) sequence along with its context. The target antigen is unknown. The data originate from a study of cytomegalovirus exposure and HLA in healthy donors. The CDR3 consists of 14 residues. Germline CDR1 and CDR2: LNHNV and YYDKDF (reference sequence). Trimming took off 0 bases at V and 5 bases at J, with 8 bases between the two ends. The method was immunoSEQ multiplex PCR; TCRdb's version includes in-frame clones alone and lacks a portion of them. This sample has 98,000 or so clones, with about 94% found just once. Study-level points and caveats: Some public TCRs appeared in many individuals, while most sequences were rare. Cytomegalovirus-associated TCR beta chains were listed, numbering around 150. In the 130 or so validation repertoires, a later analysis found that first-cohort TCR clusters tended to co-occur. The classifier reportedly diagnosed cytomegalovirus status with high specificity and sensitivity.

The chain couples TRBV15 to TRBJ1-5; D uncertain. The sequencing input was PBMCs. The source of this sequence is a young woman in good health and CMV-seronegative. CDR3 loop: CATSRDGVDQPQHF. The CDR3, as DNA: TGTGCCACCAGCAGAGACGGTGTGGATCAGCCCCAGCATTTT.